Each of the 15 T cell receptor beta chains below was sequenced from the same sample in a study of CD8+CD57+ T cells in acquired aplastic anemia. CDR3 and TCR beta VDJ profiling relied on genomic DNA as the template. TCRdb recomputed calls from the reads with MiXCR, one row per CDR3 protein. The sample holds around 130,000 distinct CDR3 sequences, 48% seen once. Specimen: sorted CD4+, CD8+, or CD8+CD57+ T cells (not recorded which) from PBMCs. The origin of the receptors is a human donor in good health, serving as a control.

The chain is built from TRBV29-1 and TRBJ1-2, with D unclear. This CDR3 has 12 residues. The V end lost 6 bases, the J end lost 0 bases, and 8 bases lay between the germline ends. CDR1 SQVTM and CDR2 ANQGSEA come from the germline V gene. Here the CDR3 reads CSVGLANYGYTF. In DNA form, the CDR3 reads TGCAGCGTCGGATTGGCTAACTATGGCTACACCTTC.

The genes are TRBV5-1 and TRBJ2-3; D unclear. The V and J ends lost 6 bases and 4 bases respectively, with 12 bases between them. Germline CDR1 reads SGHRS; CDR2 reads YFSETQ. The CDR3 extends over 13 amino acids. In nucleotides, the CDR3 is TGCGCCAGCACTCGGGTTCCTTCAGATACGCAGTATTTT. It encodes CASTRVPSDTQYF.

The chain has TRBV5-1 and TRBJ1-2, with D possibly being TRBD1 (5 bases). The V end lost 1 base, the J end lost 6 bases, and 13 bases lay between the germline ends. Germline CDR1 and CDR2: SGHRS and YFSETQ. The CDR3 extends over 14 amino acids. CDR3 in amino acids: CASSLLVGTDGYTF. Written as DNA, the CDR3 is TGCGCCAGCAGCTTGCTGGTGGGGACGGATGGCTACACCTTC.

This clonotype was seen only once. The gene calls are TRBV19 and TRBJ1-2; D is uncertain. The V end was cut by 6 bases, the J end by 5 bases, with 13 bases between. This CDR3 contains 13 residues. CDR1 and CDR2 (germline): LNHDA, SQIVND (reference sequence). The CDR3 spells CASSPGISYGYTF. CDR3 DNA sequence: TGTGCCAGTAGCCCCGGGATCTCTTATGGCTACACCTTC. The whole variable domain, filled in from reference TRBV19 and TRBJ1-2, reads DGGITQSPKYLFRKEGQNVTLSCEQNLNHDAMYWYRQDPGQGLRLIYYSQIVNDFQKGDIAEGYSVSREKKESFPLTVTSAQKNPTAFYLCASSPGISYGYTFGSGTRLTVV.

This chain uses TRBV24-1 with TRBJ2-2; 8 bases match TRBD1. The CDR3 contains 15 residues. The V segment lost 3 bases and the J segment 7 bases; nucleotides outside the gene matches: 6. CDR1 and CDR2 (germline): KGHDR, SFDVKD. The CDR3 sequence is CATSDAGQGLGELFF. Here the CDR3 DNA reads TGTGCCACCAGTGATGCCGGACAGGGCCTCGGGGAGCTGTTTTTT.

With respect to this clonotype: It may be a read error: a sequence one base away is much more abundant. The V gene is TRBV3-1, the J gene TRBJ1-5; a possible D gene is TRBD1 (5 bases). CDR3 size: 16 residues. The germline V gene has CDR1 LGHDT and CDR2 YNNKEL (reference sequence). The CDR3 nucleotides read TGTGCCAGCAGCCAAGGGGGCGCGTATAGCAATCAGTCCCAGCATTTT. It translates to CASSQGGAYSNQSQHF.

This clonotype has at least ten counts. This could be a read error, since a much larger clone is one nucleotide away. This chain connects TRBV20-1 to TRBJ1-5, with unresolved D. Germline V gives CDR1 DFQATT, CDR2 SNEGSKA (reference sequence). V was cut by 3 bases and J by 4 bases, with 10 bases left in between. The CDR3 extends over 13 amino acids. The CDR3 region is CSARQGSNQPQHF. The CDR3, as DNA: TGCAGTGCTAGGCAAGGCAGTAATCAGCCCCAGCATTTT.

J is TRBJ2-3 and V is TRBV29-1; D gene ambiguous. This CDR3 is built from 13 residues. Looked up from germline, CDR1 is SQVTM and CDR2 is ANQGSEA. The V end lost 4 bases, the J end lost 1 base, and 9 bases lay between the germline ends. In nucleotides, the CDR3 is TGCAGCGTTGGTTGGCAAGGCACAGATACGCAGTATTTT. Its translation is CSVGWQGTDTQYF.

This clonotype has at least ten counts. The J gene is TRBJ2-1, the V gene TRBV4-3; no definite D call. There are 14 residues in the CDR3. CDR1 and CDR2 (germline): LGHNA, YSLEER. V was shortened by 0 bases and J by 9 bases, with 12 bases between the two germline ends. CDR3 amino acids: CASSQDPDSGEQFF. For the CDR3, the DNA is TGCGCCAGCAGCCAAGATCCCGATTCGGGTGAGCAGTTCTTC.

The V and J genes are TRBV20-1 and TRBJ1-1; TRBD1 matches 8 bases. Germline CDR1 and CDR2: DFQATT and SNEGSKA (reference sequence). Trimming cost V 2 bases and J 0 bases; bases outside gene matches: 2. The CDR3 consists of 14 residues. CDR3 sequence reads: CSARSTGVNTEAFF. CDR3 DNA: TGCAGTGCTAGATCGACAGGGGTGAACACTGAAGCTTTCTTT.

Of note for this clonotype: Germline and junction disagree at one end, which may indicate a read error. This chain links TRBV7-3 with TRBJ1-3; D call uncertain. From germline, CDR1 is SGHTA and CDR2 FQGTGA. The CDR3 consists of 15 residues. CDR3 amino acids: CASSLTPESGNTIYF. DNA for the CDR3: TGTGCCAGCAGCTTAACGCCAGAGTCTGGAAACACCATATATTTC.

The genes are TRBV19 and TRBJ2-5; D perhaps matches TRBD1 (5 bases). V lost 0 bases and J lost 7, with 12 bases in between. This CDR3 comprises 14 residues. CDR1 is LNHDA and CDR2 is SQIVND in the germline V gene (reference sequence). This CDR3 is CASSIEDRRLTQYF. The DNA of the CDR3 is TGTGCCAGTAGTATAGAAGACAGAAGATTGACCCAGTACTTC.

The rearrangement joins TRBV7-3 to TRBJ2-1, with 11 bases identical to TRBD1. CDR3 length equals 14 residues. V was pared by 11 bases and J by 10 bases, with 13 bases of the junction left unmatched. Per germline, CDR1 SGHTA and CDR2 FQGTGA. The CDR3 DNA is TGTGCCTGCGGGGGACAGGGGGGACCCACCGAGCAGTTCTTC. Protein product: CACGGQGGPTEQFF.

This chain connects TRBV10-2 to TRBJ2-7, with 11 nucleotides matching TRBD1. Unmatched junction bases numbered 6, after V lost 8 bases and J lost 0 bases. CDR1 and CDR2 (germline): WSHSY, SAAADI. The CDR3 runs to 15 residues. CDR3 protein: CASRDGTGGSYEQYF. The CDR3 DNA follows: TGCGCCAGCCGGGATGGGACAGGGGGCTCCTACGAGCAGTACTTC.

The CDR3 bases are TGTGCCATCAGTGAGTTGGGGAATGAGCAGTTCTTC. This encodes CAISELGNEQFF. The chain combines TRBV10-3 with TRBJ2-1; D unclear. Germline CDR1 reads ENHRY; CDR2 reads SYGVKD. The CDR3 is 12 residues long. Trimming shortened V by 1 base and J by 7 bases, and 5 bases separated the two germline ends.